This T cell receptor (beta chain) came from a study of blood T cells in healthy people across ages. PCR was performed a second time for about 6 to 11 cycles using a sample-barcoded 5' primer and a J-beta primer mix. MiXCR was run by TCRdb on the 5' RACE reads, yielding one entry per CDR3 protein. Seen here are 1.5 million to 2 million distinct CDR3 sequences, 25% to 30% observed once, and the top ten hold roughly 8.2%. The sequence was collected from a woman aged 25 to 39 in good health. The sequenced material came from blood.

The CDR3 DNA reads TGTGCCAGCAGCGCTCAGGGGGGCCACACTGAAGCTTTCTTT. Translated, it gives CASSAQGGHTEAFF. This chain connects TRBV9 to TRBJ1-1; 7 positions match TRBD1. This CDR3 is 14 amino acids long. The germline V gene encodes CDR1 SGDLS and CDR2 YYNGEE. V dropped 3 bases and J dropped 3; count of bases not matched to a gene: 5.